This T cell receptor beta chain was identified in a study of CD8 T cells in Susac syndrome (dated by TCRdb to between 2018 and 2021). General notes on the study: Repertoire sequencing was used to test whether CD8+ T cell activation and differentiation in Susac syndrome was antigen driven. Study-wide conclusions, independent of this receptor: The number of individuals in the TCR sequencing and HLA analysis was acknowledged as relatively small.

Of note for this clonotype: Its antigen is not yet known. No base quality information exists; no much larger clone differs at one position.

RNA was extracted with the RNeasy kit and 0.5 to 1 ug was reverse transcribed using random hexamers. The immunoSEQ multiplex PCR assay, which covers 54 Vbeta and 13 Jbeta segments, was used to amplify TCR beta CDR3 regions. Bias from PCR amplification was corrected by using a synthetic template baseline for primer optimization and for computational correction. For the original study's pipeline: Reads were annotated to V, D and J genes according to IMGT and were analyzed with immunoSEQ Analyzer, with only productive sequences retained. Clonality was calculated as one minus the Shannon entropy normalized by log2 of the number of productive unique sequences. For each patient and control, public and private clones were evaluated among the 100 most prevalent clones. Clones were defined as Susac-specific when absent from the healthy and MS cohorts, from about a thousand published viral clones and from other ImmuneACCESS disease sequences. Through fastp at Q25 and MiXCR, TCRdb rebuilt clones from the public reads, retaining in-frame beta chains. Every entry covers one CDR3 protein and lists the most common genes and DNA from its rows. The V and J calls come from TCRdb's annotation, not from the publication. The sample records some 180,000 distinct CDR3 sequences, roughly 94% of which are singletons. Together, the top ten hold approximately 0.1% of the sample.

V is trimmed back by 3 bases and J by 5 bases, and the junction contains 11 bases that no gene match accounts for. The CDR3 covers 15 residues, taking in both the cysteine and the phenylalanine. This entry keeps only the CDR3 DNA: 45 bases, framed from base 1. Reading the germline V gene (reference sequence) gives CDR1 DFQATT and CDR2 SNEGSKA. Peripheral blood CD8+ and CD4+ T cells from healthy donors, Susac syndrome patients and multiple sclerosis patients were profiled by high-throughput TCR beta sequencing. Healthy donors were included as age- and sex-matched controls. Bulk CD8+ and CD4+ T cells were purified by magnetic negative isolation, while CD8+ TEMRA cells were enriched using FACS. Blood was drawn into EDTA tubes, processed within 24 hours, and PBMCs were isolated by density gradient centrifugation. PBMCs destined for TCR sequencing were cryopreserved in liquid nitrogen and later thawed in a 37 °C water bath. The sorted or isolated CD4+, CD8+ and CD8+ TEMRA cells had a purity of 90% or higher.

This TCR derives from a human donor in good health. Sequencing used CD4+ T cells from PBMCs. The V and J genes are TRBV20-1 and TRBJ2-7, with 9 junctional bases fitting TRBD1. The sequence in DNA is TGCAGTGCTAGGCTCTCCGGGACAGGGTCCCACGAGCAGTACTTC. This yields the protein CSARLSGTGSHEQYF.